Below are 8 T cell receptor beta chains sequenced from a single sample in a study of T cells in Graves' hyperthyroidism and ophthalmopathy. RNA transcripts gave rise to amplified TCR beta CDR3 regions. A first-round RT-PCR of the TCR CDR3 used the HTBI primer set. TCRdb called the multiplex PCR reads again in MiXCR, with one record for every CDR3 protein. Of roughly 350,000 distinct CDR3 sequences in the sample, about 14% were seen once. Sample: blood. The receptors here all came from a woman between 25 and 40 years old with Graves' ophthalmopathy.

This clonotype was seen a few times. As DNA, the CDR3 is TGTGCCAGCAGTGACCATTACAGGGGTCAACACTTCAATGAGCAGTTCTTC. It codes for CASSDHYRGQHFNEQFF. The V call is TRBV6-1, the J call TRBJ2-1; 7 nucleotides agree with TRBD1. CDR1 MNHNS and CDR2 SASEGT come from the germline V gene. V shed 3 bases, J shed 6 bases, and the junction held 14 bases outside the gene matches. This CDR3 spans 17 amino acids.

With respect to this clonotype: One end of the junction fails to match germline, which may point to a read error. The chain has TRBV14 and TRBJ1-2; TRBD1 aligns across 7 bases. Germline CDR1 SGHDN, CDR2 FVKESK. The CDR3 is 14 residues long. In nucleotides, the CDR3 is TGTGCCAGCAGCACCCGGGACAGCTACTATGGCCACACCTTC. This gives the protein CASSTRDSYYGHTF.

This clonotype was recorded at least ten times. The V gene is TRBV28, the J gene TRBJ2-7; 10 nucleotides agree with TRBD1. CDR1 is MDHEN and CDR2 is SYDVKM in the germline V gene. Germline trimming cut 4 bases from V and 5 bases from J; bases unmatched to any gene: 8. The CDR3 is 15 residues long. CDR3 amino acids: CASSSPGTGDDEQYF. The CDR3 DNA sequence: TGTGCCAGCAGTTCTCCCGGGACAGGGGACGACGAGCAGTACTTC.

This clonotype was counted ten times or more. The chain recombines TRBV2 with TRBJ2-7; 10 bases are shared with TRBD1. The trim removed 4 bases at V and 3 bases at J, leaving 6 bases unmatched. The CDR3 runs to 15 residues. Germline CDR1 and CDR2: SNHLY and FYNNEI. CDR3 amino acids: CASSVARDRGYEQYF. In nucleotides, the CDR3 is TGTGCCAGCAGTGTAGCCCGGGACAGGGGCTACGAGCAGTACTTC. The variable domain in full, completed from reference TRBV2 and TRBJ2-7, reads EPEVTQTPSHQVTQMGQEVILRCVPISNHLYFYWYRQILGQKVEFLVSFYNNEISEKSEIFDDQFSVERPDGSNFTLKIRSTKLEDSAMYFCASSVARDRGYEQYFGPGTRLTVT.

This clonotype was counted only a few times. The chain carries TRBV5-1 and TRBJ2-5, with D perhaps matching TRBD2 (6 bases). The germline V gene encodes CDR1 SGHRS and CDR2 YFSETQ. Trimming removed 5 bases from V and 2 bases from J, with 10 bases in between. This CDR3 has 13 residues. The CDR3 DNA sequence: TGCGCCAGCAGAAGTAGCGGACAAGAGACCCAGTACTTC. Translating gives CASRSSGQETQYF.

This clonotype was observed at least ten times. This chain links TRBV29-1 with TRBJ1-2; TRBD1 might be the D (5 bases). The V gene's germline CDR1 is SQVTM and CDR2 ANQGSEA. The CDR3 spans 12 residues. V was cut by 3 bases and J by 10 bases, with 15 bases left in between. The CDR3 nucleotides are TGCAGCGTTGATGTACAGGTCTTAGCCTACACCTTC. Translation: CSVDVQVLAYTF.

This clonotype was counted ten times or more. CDR3 amino acids: CASSWGVQETQYF. Written as DNA, the CDR3 is TGTGCCAGCAGTTGGGGTGTACAAGAGACCCAGTACTTC. V gene TRBV28 combines with J gene TRBJ2-5, with D unresolved. The CDR3 is 13 amino acids. CDR1 and CDR2 (germline): MDHEN, SYDVKM. V gave up 4 bases and J gave up 2 bases, with 8 bases separating them.

This clonotype was picked up many times. The rearrangement joins TRBV20-1 to TRBJ2-1, with D perhaps TRBD1 (5 bases). The CDR3 covers 16 residues. Germline V gives CDR1 DFQATT, CDR2 SNEGSKA (reference sequence). Trimming took 0 bases from V and 5 from J, leaving 17 bases between them. The DNA for the CDR3 is TGCAGTGCTAGAGACTTTGGCCAGGGTTGGAACAATGAGCAGTTCTTC. Residues: CSARDFGQGWNNEQFF.